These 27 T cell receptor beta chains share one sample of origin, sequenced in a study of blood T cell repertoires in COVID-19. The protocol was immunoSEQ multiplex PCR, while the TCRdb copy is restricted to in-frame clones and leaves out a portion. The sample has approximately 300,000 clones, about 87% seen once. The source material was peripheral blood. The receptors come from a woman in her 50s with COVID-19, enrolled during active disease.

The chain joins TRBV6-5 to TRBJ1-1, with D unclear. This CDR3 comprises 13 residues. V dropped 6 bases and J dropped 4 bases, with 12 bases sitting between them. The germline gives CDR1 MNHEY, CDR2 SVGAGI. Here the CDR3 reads CASRTGGSTEAFF. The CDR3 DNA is TGTGCCAGCAGAACCGGAGGTAGCACTGAAGCTTTCTTT.

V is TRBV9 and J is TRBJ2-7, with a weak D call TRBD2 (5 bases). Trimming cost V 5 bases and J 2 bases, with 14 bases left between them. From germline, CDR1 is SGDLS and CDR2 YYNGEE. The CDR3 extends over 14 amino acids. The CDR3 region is CASSRLPITYEQYF. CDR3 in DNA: TGTGCCAGCAGTCGACTACCAATCACCTACGAGCAGTACTTC.

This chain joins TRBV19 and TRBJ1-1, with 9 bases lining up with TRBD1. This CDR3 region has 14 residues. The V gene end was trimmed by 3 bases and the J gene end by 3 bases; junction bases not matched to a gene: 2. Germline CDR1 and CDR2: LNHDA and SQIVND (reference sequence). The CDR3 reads CASSIGQGYTEAFF. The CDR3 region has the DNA TGTGCCAGTAGTATCGGACAGGGGTACACTGAAGCTTTCTTT.

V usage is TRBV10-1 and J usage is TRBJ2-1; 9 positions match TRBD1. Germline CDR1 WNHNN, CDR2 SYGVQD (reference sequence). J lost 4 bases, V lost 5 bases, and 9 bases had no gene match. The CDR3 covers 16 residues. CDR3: CASSPTGQGRYNEQFF. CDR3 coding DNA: TGCGCCAGCAGTCCTACGGGACAGGGACGTTACAATGAGCAGTTCTTC.

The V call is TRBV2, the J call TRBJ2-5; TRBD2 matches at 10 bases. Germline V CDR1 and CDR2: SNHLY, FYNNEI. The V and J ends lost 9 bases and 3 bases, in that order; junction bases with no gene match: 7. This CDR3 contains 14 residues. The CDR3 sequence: CASKRTSGKETQYF. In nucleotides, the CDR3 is TGTGCCAGTAAGAGGACTAGCGGTAAAGAGACCCAGTACTTC.

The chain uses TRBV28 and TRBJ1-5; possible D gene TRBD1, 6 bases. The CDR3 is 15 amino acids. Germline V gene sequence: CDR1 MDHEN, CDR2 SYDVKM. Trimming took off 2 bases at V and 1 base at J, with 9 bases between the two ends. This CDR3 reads CASSLPRGSNQPQHF. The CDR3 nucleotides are TGTGCCAGCAGTTTACCCAGGGGAAGCAATCAGCCCCAGCATTTT.

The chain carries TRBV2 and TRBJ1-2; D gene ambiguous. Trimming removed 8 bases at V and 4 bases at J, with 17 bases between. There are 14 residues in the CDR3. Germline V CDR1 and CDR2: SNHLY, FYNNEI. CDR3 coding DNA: TGTGCCAGCTCAGGCCCGAAGGTGGGCTATGGCTACACCTTC. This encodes CASSGPKVGYGYTF.

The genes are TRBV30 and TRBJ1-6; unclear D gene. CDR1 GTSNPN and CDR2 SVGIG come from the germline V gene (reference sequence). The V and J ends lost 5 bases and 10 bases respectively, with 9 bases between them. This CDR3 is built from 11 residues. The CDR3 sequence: CAWGHESPLHF. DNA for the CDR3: TGTGCCTGGGGCCATGAGTCACCCCTCCACTTT.

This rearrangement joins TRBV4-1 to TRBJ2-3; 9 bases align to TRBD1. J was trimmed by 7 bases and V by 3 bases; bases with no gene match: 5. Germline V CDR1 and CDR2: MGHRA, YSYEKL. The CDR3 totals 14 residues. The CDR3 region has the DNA TGCGCCAGCAGCCAGGGGACAGGGCTCAATACGCAGTATTTT. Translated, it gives CASSQGTGLNTQYF.

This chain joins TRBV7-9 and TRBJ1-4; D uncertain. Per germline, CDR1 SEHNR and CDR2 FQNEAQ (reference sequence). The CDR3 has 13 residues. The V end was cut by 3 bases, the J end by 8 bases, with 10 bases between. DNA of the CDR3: TGTGCCAGCAGCTTTTTTCTCGGGGAAAAACTGTTTTTT. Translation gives CASSFFLGEKLFF.

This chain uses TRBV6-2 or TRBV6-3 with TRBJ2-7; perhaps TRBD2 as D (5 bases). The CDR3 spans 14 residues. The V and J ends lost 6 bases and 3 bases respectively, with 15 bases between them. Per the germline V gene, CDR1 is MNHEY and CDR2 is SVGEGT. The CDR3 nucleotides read TGTGCCAGCAGCCGAGCACTAGACCACTACGAGCAGTACTTC. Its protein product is CASSRALDHYEQYF.

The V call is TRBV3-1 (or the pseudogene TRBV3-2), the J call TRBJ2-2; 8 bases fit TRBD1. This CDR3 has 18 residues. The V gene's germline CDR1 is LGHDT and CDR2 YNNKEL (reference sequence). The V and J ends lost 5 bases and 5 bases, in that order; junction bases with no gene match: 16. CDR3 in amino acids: CASSSRRTGKSNTGELFF. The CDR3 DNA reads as TGTGCCAGCAGCTCCCGGCGGACAGGGAAGAGTAATACCGGGGAGCTGTTTTTT.

Here the CDR3 DNA reads TGCGCCAGCAGCCAAGACAGGGGAACTTACAATGAGCAGTTCTTC. Its protein is CASSQDRGTYNEQFF. The chain couples TRBV4-3 to TRBJ2-1; maybe TRBD1 (6 bases). CDR1 is LGHNA and CDR2 is YSLEER in the germline V gene. The length of the CDR3 is 15 residues. V lost 0 bases and J lost 4, with 10 bases in between.

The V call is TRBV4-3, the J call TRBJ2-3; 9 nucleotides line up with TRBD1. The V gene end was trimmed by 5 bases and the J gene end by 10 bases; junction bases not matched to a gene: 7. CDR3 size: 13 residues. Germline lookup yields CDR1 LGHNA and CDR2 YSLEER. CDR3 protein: CASSYRGRAAQYF. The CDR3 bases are TGCGCCAGCAGCTACAGGGGGCGGGCGGCGCAGTATTTT.

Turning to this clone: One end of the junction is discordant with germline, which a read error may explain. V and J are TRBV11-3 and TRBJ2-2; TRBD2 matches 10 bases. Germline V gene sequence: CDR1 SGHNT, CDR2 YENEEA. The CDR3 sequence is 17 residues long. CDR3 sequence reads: CASSSPLTSGNAGELFF. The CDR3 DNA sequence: TGTGCCAGCAGCTCCCCGTTAACTAGCGGGAACGCCGGGGAGCTGTTTTTT.

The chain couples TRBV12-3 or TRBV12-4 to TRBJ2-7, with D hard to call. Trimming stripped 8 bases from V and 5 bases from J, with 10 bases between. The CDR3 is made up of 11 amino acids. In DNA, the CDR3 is TGTGCCAGCTCTCTAGTACACGAGCAGTACTTC. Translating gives CASSLVHEQYF.

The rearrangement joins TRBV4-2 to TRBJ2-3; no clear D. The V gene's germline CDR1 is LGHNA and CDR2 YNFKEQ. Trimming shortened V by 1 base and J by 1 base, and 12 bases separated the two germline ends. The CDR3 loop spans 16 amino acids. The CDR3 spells CASSQVSQHRTDTQYF. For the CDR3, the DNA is TGTGCCAGCAGCCAAGTTAGCCAGCACCGCACAGATACGCAGTATTTT.

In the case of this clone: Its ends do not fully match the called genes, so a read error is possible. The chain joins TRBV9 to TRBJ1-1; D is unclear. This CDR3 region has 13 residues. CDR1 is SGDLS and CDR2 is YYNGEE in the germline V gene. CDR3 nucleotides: TGTGCCAGCGGCGTAGGAGGAGGCACTGAAGCTTTCTTT. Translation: CASGVGGGTEAFF.

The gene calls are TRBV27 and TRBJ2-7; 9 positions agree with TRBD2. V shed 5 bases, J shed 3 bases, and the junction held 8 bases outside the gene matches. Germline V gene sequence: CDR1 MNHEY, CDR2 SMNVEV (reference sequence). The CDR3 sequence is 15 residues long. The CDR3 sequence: CASSKVSSGIYEQYF. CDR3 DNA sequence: TGTGCCAGCAGTAAAGTGTCTAGCGGGATCTACGAGCAGTACTTC.

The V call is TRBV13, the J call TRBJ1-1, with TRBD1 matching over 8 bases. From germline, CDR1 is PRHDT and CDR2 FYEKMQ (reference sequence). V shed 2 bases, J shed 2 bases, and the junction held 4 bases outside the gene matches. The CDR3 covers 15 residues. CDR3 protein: CASSLRQGANTEAFF. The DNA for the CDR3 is TGTGCCAGCAGCTTACGGCAGGGGGCTAACACTGAAGCTTTCTTT.

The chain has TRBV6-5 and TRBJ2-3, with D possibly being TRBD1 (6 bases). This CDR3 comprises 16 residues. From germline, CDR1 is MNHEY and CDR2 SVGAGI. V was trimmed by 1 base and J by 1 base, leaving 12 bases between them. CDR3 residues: CASSYFPTGGTDTQYF. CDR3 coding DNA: TGTGCCAGCAGTTACTTCCCGACAGGCGGCACAGATACGCAGTATTTT.

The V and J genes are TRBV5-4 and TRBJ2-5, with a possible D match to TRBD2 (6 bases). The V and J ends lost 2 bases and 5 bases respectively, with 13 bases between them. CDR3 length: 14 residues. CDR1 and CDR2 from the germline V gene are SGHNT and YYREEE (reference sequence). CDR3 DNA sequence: TGTGCCAGCAGCTTCCCGGGGACTCCGGAGACCCAGTACTTC. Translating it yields CASSFPGTPETQYF.

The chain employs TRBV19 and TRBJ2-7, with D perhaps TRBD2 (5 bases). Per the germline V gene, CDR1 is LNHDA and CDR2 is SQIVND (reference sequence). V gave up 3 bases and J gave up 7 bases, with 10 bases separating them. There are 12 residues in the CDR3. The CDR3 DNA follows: TGTGCCAGTAGTATTTCCGGGGTTGAGCAGTACTTC. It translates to CASSISGVEQYF.

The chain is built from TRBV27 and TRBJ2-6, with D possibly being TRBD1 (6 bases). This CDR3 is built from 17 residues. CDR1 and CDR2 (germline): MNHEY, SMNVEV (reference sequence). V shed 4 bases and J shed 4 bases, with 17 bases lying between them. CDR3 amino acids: CASSSLRGSAGANVLTF. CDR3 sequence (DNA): TGTGCCAGCAGTTCCCTCAGGGGTTCTGCGGGGGCCAACGTCCTGACTTTC.

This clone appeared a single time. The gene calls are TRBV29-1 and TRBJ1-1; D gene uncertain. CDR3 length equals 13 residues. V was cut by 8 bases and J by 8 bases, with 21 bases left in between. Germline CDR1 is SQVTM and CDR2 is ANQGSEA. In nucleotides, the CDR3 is TGCAGCACCAAGGAGGGAGCTAATCCAGAAGCTTTCTTT. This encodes CSTKEGANPEAFF.

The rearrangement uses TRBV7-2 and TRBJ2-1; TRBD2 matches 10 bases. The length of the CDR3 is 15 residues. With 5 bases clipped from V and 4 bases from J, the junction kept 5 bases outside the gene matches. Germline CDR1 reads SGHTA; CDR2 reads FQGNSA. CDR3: CASSLTSGDYNEQFF. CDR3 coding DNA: TGTGCCAGCAGCCTAACTAGCGGGGATTACAATGAGCAGTTCTTC.

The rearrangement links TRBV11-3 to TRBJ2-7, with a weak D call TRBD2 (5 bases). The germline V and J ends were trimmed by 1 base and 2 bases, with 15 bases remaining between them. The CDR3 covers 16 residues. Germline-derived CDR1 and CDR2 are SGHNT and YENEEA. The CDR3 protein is CASSLAIFEEAYEQYF. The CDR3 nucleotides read TGTGCCAGCAGCTTAGCGATCTTTGAGGAGGCCTACGAGCAGTACTTC. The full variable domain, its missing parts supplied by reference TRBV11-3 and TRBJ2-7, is EAGVVQSPRYKIIEKKQPVAFWCNPISGHNTLYWYLQNLGQGPELLIRYENEEAVDDSQLPKDRFSAERLKGVDSTLKIQPAELGDSAVYLCASSLAIFEEAYEQYFGPGTRLTVT.